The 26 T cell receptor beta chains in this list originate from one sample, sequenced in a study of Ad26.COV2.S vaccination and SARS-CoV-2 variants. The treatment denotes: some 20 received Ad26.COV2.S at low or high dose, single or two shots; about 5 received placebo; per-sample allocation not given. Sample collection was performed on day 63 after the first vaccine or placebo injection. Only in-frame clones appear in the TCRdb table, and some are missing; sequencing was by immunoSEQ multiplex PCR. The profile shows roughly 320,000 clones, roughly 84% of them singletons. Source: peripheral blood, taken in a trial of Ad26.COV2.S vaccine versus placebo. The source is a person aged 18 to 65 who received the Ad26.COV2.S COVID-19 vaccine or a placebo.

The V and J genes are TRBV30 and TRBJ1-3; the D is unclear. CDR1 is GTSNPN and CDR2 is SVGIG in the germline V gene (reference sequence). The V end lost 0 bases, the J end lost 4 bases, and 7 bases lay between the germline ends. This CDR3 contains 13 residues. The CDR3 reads CAWSVLLGNTIYF. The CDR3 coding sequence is TGTGCCTGGAGTGTACTTTTGGGAAACACCATATATTTT.

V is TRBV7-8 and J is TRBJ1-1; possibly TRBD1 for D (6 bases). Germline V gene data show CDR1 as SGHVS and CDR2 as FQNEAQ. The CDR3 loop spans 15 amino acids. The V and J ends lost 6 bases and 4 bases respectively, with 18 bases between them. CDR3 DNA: TGTGCCAGCAGGGCCCGTGGGGGAGGGGGCACTGAAGCTTTCTTT. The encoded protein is CASRARGGGGTEAFF.

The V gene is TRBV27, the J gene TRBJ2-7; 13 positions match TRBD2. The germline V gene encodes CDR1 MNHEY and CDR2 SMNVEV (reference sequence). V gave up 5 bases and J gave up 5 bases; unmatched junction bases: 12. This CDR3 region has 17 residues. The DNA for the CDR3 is TGTGCCAGCAGTCTCAGGGGACTAGCGGGGCTCCCCCACGAGCAGTACTTC. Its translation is CASSLRGLAGLPHEQYF.

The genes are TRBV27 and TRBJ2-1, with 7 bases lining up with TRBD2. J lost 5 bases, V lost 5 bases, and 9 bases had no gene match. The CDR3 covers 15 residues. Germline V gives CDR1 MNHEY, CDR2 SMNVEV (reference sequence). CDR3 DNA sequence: TGTGCCAGCAGTGACGGGACTACCCCCAACAATGAGCAGTTCTTC. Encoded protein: CASSDGTTPNNEQFF.

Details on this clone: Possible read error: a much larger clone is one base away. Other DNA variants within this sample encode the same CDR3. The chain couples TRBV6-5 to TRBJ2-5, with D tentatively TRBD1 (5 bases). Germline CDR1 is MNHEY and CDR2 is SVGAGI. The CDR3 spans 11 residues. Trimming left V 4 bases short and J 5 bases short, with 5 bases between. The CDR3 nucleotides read TGTGCCAGCAGTTCAGGGGAGACCCAGTACTTC. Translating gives CASSSGETQYF.

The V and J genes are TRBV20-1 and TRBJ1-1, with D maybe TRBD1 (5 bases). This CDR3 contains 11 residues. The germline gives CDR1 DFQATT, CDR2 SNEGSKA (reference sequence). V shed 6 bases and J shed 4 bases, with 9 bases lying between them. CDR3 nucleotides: TGCAGTGCCCAGAGGGGCACTGAAGCTTTCTTT. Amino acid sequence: CSAQRGTEAFF.

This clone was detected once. This chain's CDR3 is CASSTQVGETQYF. DNA for the CDR3: TGTGCCAGCAGCACCCAGGTGGGAGAGACCCAGTACTTC. The V gene is TRBV13, the J gene TRBJ2-5; no reliable D call. The CDR3 has 13 residues. Germline V gene sequence: CDR1 PRHDT, CDR2 FYEKMQ (reference sequence). The V end was cut by 5 bases, the J end by 4 bases, with 11 bases between.

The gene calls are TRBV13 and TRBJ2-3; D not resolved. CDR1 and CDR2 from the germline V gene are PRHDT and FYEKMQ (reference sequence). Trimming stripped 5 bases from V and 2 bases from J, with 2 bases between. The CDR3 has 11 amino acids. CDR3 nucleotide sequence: TGTGCCAGCAGCCACACAGATACGCAGTATTTT. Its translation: CASSHTDTQYF.

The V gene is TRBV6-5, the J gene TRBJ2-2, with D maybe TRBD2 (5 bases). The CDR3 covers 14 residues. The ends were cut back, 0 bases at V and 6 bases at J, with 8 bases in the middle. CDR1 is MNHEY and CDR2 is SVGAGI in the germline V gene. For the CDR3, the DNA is TGTGCCAGCAGTTACTCTTTGGGAGCCGGGGAGCTGTTTTTT. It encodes CASSYSLGAGELFF.

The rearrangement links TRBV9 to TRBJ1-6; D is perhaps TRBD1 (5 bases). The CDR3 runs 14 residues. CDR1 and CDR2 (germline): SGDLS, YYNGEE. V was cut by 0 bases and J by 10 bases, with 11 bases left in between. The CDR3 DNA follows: TGTGCCAGCAGCGTAGAGGTGGGACTGTCACCCCTCCACTTT. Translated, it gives CASSVEVGLSPLHF.

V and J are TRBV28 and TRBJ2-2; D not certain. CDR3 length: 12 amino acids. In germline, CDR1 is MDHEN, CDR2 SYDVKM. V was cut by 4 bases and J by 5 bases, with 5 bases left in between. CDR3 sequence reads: CASSSSTGELFF. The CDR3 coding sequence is TGTGCCAGCAGTTCCTCGACCGGGGAGCTGTTTTTT.

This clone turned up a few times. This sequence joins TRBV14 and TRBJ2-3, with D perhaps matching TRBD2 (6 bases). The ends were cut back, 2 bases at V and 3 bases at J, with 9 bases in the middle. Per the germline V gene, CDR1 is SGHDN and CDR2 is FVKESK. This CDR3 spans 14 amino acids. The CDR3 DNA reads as TGTGCCAGCAGCCAAATGGGGGGAACAGATACGCAGTATTTT. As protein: CASSQMGGTDTQYF.

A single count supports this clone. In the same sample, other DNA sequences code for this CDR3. The CDR3 nucleotides are TGTGCCAGCAGCGTAGACTCTACAGATACGCAGTATTTT. Amino acids: CASSVDSTDTQYF. The genes are TRBV9 and TRBJ2-3; D call uncertain. The CDR3 runs 13 residues. CDR1 SGDLS and CDR2 YYNGEE come from the germline V gene. Trimming left V 0 bases short and J 3 bases short, with 5 bases between.

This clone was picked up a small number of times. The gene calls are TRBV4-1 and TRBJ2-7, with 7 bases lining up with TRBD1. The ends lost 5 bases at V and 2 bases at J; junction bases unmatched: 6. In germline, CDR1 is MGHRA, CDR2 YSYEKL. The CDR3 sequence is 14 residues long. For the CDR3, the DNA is TGCGCCAGCAGCAAGGGACAGCGCGCCTACGAGCAGTACTTC. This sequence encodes CASSKGQRAYEQYF.

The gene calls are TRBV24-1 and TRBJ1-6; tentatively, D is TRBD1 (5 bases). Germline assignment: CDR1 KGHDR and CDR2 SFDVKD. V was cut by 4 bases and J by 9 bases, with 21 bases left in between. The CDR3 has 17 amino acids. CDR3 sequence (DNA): TGTGCCACCAGTGACGCAAATCTATCGAGGGGCGGTTCACCCCTCCACTTT. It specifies CATSDANLSRGGSPLHF.

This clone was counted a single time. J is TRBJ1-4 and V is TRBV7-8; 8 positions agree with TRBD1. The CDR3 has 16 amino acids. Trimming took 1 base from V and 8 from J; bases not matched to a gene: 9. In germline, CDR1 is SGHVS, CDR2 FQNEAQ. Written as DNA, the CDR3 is TGTGCCAGCAGCTTAGTAGATTCAGGGGGCCGGGAAAAACTGTTTTTT. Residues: CASSLVDSGGREKLFF.

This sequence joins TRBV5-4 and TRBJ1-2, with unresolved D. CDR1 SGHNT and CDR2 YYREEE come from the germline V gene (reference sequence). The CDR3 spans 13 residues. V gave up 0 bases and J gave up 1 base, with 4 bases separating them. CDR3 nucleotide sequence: TGTGCCAGCAGCTTGGACCATAACTATGGCTACACCTTC. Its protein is CASSLDHNYGYTF.

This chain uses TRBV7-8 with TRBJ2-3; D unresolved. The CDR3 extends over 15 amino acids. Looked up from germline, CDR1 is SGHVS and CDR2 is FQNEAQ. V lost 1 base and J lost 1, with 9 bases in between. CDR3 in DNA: TGTGCCAGCAGCTTAGAACGGCCAGGCACAGATACGCAGTATTTT. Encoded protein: CASSLERPGTDTQYF.

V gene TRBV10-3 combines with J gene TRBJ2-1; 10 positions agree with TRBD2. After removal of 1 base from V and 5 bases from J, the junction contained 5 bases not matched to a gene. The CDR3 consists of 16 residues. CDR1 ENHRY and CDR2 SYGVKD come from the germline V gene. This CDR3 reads CAISELGLAVNNEQFF. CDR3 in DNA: TGTGCCATCAGTGAGTTAGGACTAGCGGTGAACAATGAGCAGTTCTTC.

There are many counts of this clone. The CDR3 sequence is CASSKGGISGANVLTF. The CDR3 region has the DNA TGTGCCAGTAGTAAGGGGGGTATCTCTGGGGCCAACGTCCTGACTTTC. The genes are TRBV19 and TRBJ2-6; D may be TRBD1 or TRBD2 (6 bases each). The V gene lost 4 bases and the J gene lost 0 bases, with 10 bases spanning the gap. The V gene's germline CDR1 is LNHDA and CDR2 SQIVND (reference sequence). This CDR3 is 16 amino acids long. Looking up the rest from reference TRBV19 and TRBJ2-6 gives the full variable domain: DGGITQSPKYLFRKEGQNVTLSCEQNLNHDAMYWYRQDPGQGLRLIYYSQIVNDFQKGDIAEGYSVSREKKESFPLTVTSAQKNPTAFYLCASSKGGISGANVLTFGAGSRLTVL.

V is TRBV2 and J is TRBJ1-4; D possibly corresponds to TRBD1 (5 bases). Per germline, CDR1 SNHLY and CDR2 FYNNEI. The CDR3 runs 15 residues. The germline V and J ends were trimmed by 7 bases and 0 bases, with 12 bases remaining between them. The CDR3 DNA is TGTGCCAGCACCCTCGGGGGGGCAACTAATGAAAAACTGTTTTTT. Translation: CASTLGGATNEKLFF.

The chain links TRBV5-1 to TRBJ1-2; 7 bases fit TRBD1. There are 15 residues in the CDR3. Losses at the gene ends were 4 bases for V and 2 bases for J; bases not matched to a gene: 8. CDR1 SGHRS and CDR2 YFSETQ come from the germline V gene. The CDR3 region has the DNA TGCGCCAGCAGCGTCTTTACAGGGGAGAACTATGGCTACACCTTC. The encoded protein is CASSVFTGENYGYTF.

In DNA form, the CDR3 reads TGTGCCATCAGCCCCAGAAATTCACCCCTCCACTTT. Its translation: CAISPRNSPLHF. This chain connects TRBV10-3 to TRBJ1-6; no firm D call. V lost 6 bases and J 7 bases, leaving 7 bases between the germline ends. CDR1 and CDR2 from the germline V gene are ENHRY and SYGVKD. This CDR3 is built from 12 residues.

The CDR3: CASSLDRSQPQHF. CDR3 DNA: TGTGCCAGCAGCTTAGATAGGAGTCAGCCCCAGCATTTT. V gene TRBV11-1 combines with J gene TRBJ1-5; D is uncertain. V was clipped by 1 base and J by 6 bases, with 7 bases between them. There are 13 residues in the CDR3. Per the germline V gene, CDR1 is SGHAT and CDR2 is FQDESV (reference sequence).

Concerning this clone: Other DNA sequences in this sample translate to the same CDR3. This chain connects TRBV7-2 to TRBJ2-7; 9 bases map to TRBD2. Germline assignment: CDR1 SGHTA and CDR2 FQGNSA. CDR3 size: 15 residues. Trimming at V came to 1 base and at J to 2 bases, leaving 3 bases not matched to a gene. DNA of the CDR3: TGTGCCAGCAGCTTAGTCCGCGGGGGGGCCTACGAGCAGTACTTC. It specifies CASSLVRGGAYEQYF.

The CDR3 DNA follows: TGTGCCAGCTCAAGACCCTCTGAAGCTTTCTTT. It encodes CASSRPSEAFF. The J gene is TRBJ1-1, the V gene TRBV6-5; D gene ambiguous. From germline, CDR1 is MNHEY and CDR2 SVGAGI. V lost 8 bases, J lost 6 bases, and 10 bases lay in between. The CDR3 totals 11 residues.